The clone carrying this T cell receptor beta chain was recorded at least ten times. Its antigen is unidentified. Isolation of PBMCs gave at least 6 million cells per sample. The data were taken from a study of blood T cells in healthy people across ages. The study, taken as a whole, reports: Donor CMV status, an unknown factor, possibly confounded changes in expanded clonotypes. Per million T cells, the diversity of TCR beta decreased roughly linearly as age advanced. It was not possible, with unsorted PBMCs, to conclusively compare naive and antigen-experienced cells.

The CDR3 is 15 residues long. Per the germline V gene, CDR1 is SGHTA and CDR2 is FQGNSA. V lost 1 base and J 4 bases, leaving 10 bases between the germline ends. Primed by a sample-barcoded 5' primer and a J-beta primer mix, a second PCR proceeded for 7 to 11 cycles. Using its own MiXCR run on the 5' RACE reads, TCRdb lists one record per CDR3 protein. Of around 1.5 million distinct CDR3 sequences in the sample, 30% to 35% were seen once. Material for sequencing was blood. The V gene is TRBV7-2, the J gene TRBJ2-2; D is perhaps TRBD2 (6 bases). This TCR derives from a woman aged 30 to 39 in good health. The DNA for the CDR3 is TGTGCCAGCAGCTTAGTAGTTAGCGGCACCGGGGAGCTGTTTTTT. Residues: CASSLVVSGTGELFF.